Presented here are 6 T cell receptor beta chains from one specimen sequenced in a study of blood T cell repertoires in COVID-19. The repertoire was sequenced with immunoSEQ multiplex PCR; TCRdb's copy has only in-frame clones and lacks some. Here the sample spans roughly 220,000 clones, about 83% being singletons. Material: PBMCs or T cells enriched from blood (not recorded which). These receptors all come from a middle-aged woman who had recovered from COVID-19.

The chain uses TRBV3-1 (or the pseudogene TRBV3-2) and TRBJ1-1; 10 nucleotides match TRBD1. The V segment lost 0 bases and the J segment 0 bases; nucleotides outside the gene matches: 13. This CDR3 spans 20 amino acids. CDR1 and CDR2 (germline): LGHDT, YNNKEL (reference sequence). The CDR3 reads CASSQDVSPGQGTMNTEAFF. CDR3 coding DNA: TGTGCCAGCAGCCAAGATGTATCCCCGGGACAGGGGACGATGAACACTGAAGCTTTCTTT.

V usage is TRBV25-1 and J usage is TRBJ1-4; 7 nucleotides match TRBD1. Germline assignment: CDR1 MGHDK and CDR2 SYGVNS. V lost 9 bases and J lost 8; bases outside the gene matches: 9. This CDR3 comprises 13 residues. The CDR3 loop reads CASRDRVGEKLFF. Written as DNA, the CDR3 is TGTGCCAGTAGAGACAGGGTGGGAGAAAAACTGTTTTTT.

A single count supports this clone. The chain combines TRBV19 with TRBJ2-1; D is perhaps TRBD2 (6 bases). The CDR3 has 13 residues. CDR1 is LNHDA and CDR2 is SQIVND in the germline V gene (reference sequence). Between the trimmed V and J ends, which lost 8 bases and 7 bases, there was a span of 15 bases. Here the CDR3 reads CASGTVRKNEQFF. DNA of the CDR3: TGTGCCAGTGGGACTGTCCGCAAAAATGAGCAGTTCTTC.

The rearrangement uses TRBV27 and TRBJ2-1; 15 nucleotides match TRBD2. The germline gives CDR1 MNHEY, CDR2 SMNVEV (reference sequence). The CDR3 runs 19 residues. The junction had 18 bases not matched to a gene; V was cut back by 8 bases and J by 7 bases. CDR3 sequence reads: CASGGPGLAGGTAENEQFF. Written as DNA, the CDR3 is TGTGCCAGCGGAGGACCGGGACTAGCGGGAGGTACGGCCGAGAATGAGCAGTTCTTC.

This chain joins TRBV12-5 and TRBJ2-2; D remains unclear. CDR3 length: 14 amino acids. V lost 7 bases and J 6 bases, leaving 15 bases between the germline ends. Germline loops: CDR1 LGHNT, CDR2 FRNRAP. CDR3 nucleotides: TGTGCTAGTGCCCCCTCCTCCCGGTCCGGGGAGCTGTTTTTT. Translating gives CASAPSSRSGELFF.

Written as DNA, the CDR3 is TGTGCCTGGAGTGTACGTAGGGGATATGAAAAACTGTTTTTT. This sequence encodes CAWSVRRGYEKLFF. The V gene is TRBV30, the J gene TRBJ1-4; TRBD1 might be the D (5 bases). The germline V gene encodes CDR1 GTSNPN and CDR2 SVGIG (reference sequence). The CDR3 covers 14 residues. Trimming cost V 0 bases and J 6 bases, with 11 bases left between them.